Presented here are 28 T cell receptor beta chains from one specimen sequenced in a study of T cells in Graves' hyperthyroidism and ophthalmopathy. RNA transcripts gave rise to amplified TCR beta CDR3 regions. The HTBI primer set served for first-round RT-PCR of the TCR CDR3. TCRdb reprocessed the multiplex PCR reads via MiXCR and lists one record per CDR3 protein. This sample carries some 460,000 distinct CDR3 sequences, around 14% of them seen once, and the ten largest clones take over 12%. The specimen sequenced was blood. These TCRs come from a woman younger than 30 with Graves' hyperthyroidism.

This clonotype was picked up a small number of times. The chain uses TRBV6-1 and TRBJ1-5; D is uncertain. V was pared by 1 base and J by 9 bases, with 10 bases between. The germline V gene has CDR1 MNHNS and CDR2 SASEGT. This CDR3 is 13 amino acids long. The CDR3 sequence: CASSEGAGGPQHF. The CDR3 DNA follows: TGTGCCAGCAGTGAAGGGGCCGGCGGGCCCCAGCATTTT.

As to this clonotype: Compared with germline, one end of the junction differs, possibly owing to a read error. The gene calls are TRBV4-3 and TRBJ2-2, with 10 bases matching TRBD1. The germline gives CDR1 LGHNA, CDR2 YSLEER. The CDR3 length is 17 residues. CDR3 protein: CAGSRTTGGPNTGELFF. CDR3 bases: TGCGCCGGCAGCCGCACGACAGGGGGCCCGAACACCGGGGAGCTGTTTTTT.

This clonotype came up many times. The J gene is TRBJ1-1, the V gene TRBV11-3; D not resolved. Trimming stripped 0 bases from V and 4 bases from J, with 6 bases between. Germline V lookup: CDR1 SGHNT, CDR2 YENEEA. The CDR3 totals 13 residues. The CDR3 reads CASSLDPRTEAFF. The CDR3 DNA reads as TGTGCCAGCAGCTTAGACCCCCGCACTGAAGCTTTCTTT.

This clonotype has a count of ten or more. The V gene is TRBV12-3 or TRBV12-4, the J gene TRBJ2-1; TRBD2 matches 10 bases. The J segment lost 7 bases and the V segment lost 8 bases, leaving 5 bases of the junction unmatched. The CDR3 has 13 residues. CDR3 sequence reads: CASFASGRNEQFF. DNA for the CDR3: TGTGCCAGCTTTGCTAGCGGGAGAAATGAGCAGTTCTTC.

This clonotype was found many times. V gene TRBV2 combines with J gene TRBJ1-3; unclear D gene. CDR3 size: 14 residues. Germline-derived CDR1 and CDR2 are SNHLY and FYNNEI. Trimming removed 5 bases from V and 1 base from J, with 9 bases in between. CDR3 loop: CASSPERSGNTIYF. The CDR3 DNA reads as TGTGCCAGCAGTCCCGAGCGATCTGGAAACACCATATATTTT.

The DNA of the CDR3 is TGTGCCAGCAGCAACGGACAGGGGGTTAATCAGCCCCAGCATTTT. Translation gives CASSNGQGVNQPQHF. J is TRBJ1-5 and V is TRBV11-2; 10 nucleotides align to TRBD1. V trimming: 5 bases; J trimming: 4 bases; junction bases outside the gene matches: 5. Germline values: CDR1 SGHAT, CDR2 FQNNGV. The CDR3 contains 15 residues. The full variable domain, completed using reference TRBV11-2 and TRBJ1-5, is EAGVAQSPRYKIIEKRQSVAFWCNPISGHATLYWYQQILGQGPKLLIQFQNNGVVDDSQLPKDRFSAERLKGVDSTLKIQPAKLEDSAVYLCASSNGQGVNQPQHFGDGTRLSIL.

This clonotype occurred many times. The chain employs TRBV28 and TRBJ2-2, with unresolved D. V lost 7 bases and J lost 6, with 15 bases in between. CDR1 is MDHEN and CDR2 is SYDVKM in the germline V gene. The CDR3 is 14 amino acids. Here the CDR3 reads CASTPRVVSGELFF. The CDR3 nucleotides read TGTGCCAGCACCCCTCGGGTGGTGTCCGGGGAGCTGTTTTTT.

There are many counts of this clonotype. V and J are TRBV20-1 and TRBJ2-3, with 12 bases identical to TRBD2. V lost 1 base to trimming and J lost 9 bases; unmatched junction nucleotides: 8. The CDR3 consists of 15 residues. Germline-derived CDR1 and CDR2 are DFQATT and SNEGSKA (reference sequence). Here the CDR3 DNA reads TGCAGTGCTAGAGTTGGGCTAGCGGGGGGGCACACGCAGTATTTT. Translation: CSARVGLAGGHTQYF.

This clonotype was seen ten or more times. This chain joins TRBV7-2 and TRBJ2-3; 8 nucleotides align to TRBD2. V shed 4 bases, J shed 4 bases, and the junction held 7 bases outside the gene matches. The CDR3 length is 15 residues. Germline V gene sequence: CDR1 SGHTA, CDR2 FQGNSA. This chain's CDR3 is CASSSGGASADTQYF. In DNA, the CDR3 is TGTGCCAGCAGCTCCGGGGGGGCCAGTGCAGATACGCAGTATTTT.

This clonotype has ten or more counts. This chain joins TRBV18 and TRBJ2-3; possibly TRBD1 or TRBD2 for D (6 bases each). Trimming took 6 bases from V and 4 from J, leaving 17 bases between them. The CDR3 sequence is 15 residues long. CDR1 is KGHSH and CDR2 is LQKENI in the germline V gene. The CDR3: CASSRKGGNADTQYF. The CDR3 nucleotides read TGTGCCAGCTCCCGGAAGGGGGGTAACGCAGATACGCAGTATTTT. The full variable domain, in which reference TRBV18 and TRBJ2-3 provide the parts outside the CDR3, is NAGVMQNPRHLVRRRGQEARLRCSPMKGHSHVYWYRQLPEEGLKFMVYLQKENIIDESGMPKERFSAEFPKEGPSILRIQQVVRGDSAAYFCASSRKGGNADTQYFGPGTRLTVL.

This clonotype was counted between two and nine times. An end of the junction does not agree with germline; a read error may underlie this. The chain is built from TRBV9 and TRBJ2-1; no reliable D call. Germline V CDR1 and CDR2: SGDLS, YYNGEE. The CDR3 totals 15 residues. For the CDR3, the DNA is TGTGCCGGCAGCGTAGGTCTTCAATCCTACAATGAGCAGTTCTTC. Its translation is CAGSVGLQSYNEQFF.

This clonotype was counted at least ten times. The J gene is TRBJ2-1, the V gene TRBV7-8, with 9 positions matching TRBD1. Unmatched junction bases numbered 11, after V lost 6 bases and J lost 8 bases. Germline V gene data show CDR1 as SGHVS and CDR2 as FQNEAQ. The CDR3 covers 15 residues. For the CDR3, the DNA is TGTGCCAGCAGGCATTGGGGACAGGGAAACGATGAGCAGTTCTTC. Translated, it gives CASRHWGQGNDEQFF.

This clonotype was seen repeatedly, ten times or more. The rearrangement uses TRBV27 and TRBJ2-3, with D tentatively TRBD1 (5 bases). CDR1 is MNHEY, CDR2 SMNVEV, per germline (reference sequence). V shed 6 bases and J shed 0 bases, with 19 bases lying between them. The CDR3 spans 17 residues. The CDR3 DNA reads TGTGCCAGCAGCATCGCCGGACAACTCCCTAGCACAGATACGCAGTATTTT. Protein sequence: CASSIAGQLPSTDTQYF.

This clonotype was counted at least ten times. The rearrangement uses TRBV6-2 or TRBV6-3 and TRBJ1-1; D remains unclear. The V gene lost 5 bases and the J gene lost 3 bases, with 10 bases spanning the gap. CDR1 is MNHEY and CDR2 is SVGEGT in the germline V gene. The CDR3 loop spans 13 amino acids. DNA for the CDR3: TGTGCCAGCAGTCGTCTAATCGACACTGAAGCTTTCTTT. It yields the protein CASSRLIDTEAFF.

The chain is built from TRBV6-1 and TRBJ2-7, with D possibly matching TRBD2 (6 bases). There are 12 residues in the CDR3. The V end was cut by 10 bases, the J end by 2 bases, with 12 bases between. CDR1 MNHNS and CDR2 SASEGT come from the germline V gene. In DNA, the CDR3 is TGTGCCACAGAGCGGGCCGCCTACGAGCAGTACTTC. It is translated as CATERAAYEQYF.

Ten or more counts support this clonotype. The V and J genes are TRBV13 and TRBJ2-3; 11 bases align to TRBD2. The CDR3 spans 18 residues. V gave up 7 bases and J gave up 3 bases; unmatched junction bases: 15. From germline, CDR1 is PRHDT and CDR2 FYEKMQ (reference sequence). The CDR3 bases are TGTGCCAGCATTGAGCCAAGGCTAGCGGGAGGTAGGACAGATACGCAGTATTTT. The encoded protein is CASIEPRLAGGRTDTQYF.

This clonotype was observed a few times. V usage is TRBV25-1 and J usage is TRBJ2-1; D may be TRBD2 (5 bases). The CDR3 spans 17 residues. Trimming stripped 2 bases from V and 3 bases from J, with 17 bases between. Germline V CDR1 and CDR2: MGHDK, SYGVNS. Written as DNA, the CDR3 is TGTGCCAGCAGTGAAAGTATATCGGGAATACGCTACAATGAGCAGTTCTTC. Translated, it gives CASSESISGIRYNEQFF.

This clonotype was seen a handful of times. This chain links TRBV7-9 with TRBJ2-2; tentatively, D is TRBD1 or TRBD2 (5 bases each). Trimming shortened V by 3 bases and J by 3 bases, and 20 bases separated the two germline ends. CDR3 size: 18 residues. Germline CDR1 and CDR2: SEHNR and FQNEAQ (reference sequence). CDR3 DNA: TGTGCCAGCAGCTTCGAAATGTCGGTACGGGACGACACCGGGGAGCTGTTTTTT. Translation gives CASSFEMSVRDDTGELFF.

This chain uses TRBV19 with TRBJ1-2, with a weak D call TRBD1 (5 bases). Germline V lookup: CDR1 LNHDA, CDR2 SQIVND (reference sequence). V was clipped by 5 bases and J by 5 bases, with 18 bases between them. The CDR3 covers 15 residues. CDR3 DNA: TGTGCCAGTAGTGGGTTTGGATTGTCAGGGTATGGCTACACCTTC. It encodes CASSGFGLSGYGYTF.

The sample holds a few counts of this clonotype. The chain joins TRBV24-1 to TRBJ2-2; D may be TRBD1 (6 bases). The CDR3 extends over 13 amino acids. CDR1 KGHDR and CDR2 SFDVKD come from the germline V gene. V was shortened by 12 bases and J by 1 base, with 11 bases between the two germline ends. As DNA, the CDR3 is TGTGCCGCAAAACAGGGGAACACCGGGGAGCTGTTTTTT. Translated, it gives CAAKQGNTGELFF.

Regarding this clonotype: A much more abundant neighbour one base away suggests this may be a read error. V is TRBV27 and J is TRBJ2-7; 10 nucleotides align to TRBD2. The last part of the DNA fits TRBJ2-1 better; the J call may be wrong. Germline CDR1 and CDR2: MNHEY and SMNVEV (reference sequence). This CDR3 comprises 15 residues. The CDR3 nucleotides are TGTGCCAGCAGTCCGGCTAGCGGGAGTTCCTACGAGCAGTTCTTC. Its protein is CASSPASGSSYEQFF.

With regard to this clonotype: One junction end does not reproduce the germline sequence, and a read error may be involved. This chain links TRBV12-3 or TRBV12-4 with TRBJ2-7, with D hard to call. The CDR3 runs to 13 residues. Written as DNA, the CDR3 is TGTGCCAGCAGCTCTCCCCCCTCCTACGAGCGGTACTTC. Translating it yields CASSSPPSYERYF.

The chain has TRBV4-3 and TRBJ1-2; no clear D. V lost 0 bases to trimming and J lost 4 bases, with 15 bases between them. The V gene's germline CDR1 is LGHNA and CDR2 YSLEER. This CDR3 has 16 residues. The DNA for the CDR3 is TGCGCCAGCAGCCAAGACGGCTGGGTAAAGCTCTATGGCTACACCTTC. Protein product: CASSQDGWVKLYGYTF.

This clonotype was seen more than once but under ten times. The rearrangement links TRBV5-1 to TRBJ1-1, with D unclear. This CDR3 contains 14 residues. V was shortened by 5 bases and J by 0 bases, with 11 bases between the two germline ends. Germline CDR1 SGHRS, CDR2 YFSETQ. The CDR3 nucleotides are TGCGCCAGCAGGTTAGTCCCCATGAACACTGAAGCTTTCTTT. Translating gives CASRLVPMNTEAFF. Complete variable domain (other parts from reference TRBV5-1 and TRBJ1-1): KAGVTQTPRYLIKTRGQQVTLSCSPISGHRSVSWYQQTPGQGLQFLFEYFSETQRNKGNFPGRFSGRQFSNSRSEMNVSTLELGDSALYLCASRLVPMNTEAFFGQGTRLTVV.

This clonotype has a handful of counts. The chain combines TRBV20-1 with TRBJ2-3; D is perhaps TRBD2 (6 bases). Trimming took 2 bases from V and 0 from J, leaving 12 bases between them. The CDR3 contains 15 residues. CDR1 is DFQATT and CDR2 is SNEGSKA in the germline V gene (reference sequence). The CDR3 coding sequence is TGCAGTGCTAGATCCTCCGGGACTAGCACAGATACGCAGTATTTT. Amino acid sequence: CSARSSGTSTDTQYF.

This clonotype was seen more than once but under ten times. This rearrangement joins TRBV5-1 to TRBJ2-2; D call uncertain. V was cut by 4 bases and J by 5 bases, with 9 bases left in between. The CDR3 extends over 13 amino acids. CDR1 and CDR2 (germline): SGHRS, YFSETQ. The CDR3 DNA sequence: TGCGCCAGCAGCGCAAGGGATACCGGGGAGCTGTTTTTT. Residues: CASSARDTGELFF.

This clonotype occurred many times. CDR3 loop: CASSWGGRYEQYF. In nucleotides, the CDR3 is TGTGCCAGCTCTTGGGGCGGACGCTACGAGCAGTACTTC. The V and J genes are TRBV7-9 and TRBJ2-7; tentative D call: TRBD1 (5 bases). This CDR3 has 13 amino acids. V was pared by 8 bases and J by 3 bases, with 14 bases between. The germline V gene has CDR1 SEHNR and CDR2 FQNEAQ (reference sequence).

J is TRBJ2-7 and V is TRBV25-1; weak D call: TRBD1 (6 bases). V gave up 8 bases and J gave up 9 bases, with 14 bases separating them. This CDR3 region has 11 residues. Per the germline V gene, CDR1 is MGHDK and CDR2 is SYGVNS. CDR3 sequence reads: CASPTGCGQYF. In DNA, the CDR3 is TGTGCCAGCCCAACAGGGTGCGGGCAGTACTTC.